The 16 T cell receptor beta chains given below trace back to one sample, sequenced in a study of blood T cell repertoires in COVID-19. TCRdb's copy holds only in-frame clones and misses some; the assay was immunoSEQ multiplex PCR. The sample has some 120,000 clones, about 83% seen once; the top ten hold 13%. The sample taken for sequencing was peripheral blood. These receptors all stem from a human donor in a cohort sampled during active COVID-19.

The rearrangement uses TRBV30 and TRBJ2-5; 12 positions agree with TRBD2. Germline V CDR1 and CDR2: GTSNPN, SVGIG (reference sequence). Trimming cost V 3 bases and J 5 bases; bases outside gene matches: 10. This CDR3 comprises 16 residues. DNA for the CDR3: TGTGCCTGGAGCTATACTAGCGGGGGGCTCCAGGAGACCCAGTACTTC. Translating it yields CAWSYTSGGLQETQYF.

The table lists this clone with a count of one. The V and J genes are TRBV19 and TRBJ2-6; maybe TRBD1 (5 bases). V was shortened by 1 base and J by 0 bases, with 16 bases between the two germline ends. This CDR3 is 19 amino acids long. Germline V gives CDR1 LNHDA, CDR2 SQIVND (reference sequence). The CDR3 DNA follows: TGTGCCAGTAGTATAGGTAGGGGCAACAGTAACTCTGGGGCCAACGTCCTGACTTTC. Translating it yields CASSIGRGNSNSGANVLTF.

V and J are TRBV5-1 and TRBJ2-1; 9 nucleotides match TRBD2. The V gene end was trimmed by 2 bases and the J gene end by 10 bases; junction bases not matched to a gene: 10. The germline V gene encodes CDR1 SGHRS and CDR2 YFSETQ. This CDR3 is built from 15 residues. The CDR3 spells CASSLNLAGPGEQFF. CDR3 bases: TGCGCCAGCAGCTTAAATCTAGCGGGACCTGGGGAGCAGTTCTTC.

This clone was picked up one time. J is TRBJ2-7 and V is TRBV6-5; the match to TRBD2 covers 7 bases. The V gene's germline CDR1 is MNHEY and CDR2 SVGAGI. This CDR3 contains 15 residues. The V gene end was trimmed by 1 base and the J gene end by 2 bases; junction bases not matched to a gene: 5. Here the CDR3 reads CASSYYQGGAYEQYF. The CDR3, as DNA: TGTGCCAGCAGTTACTACCAGGGAGGGGCCTACGAGCAGTACTTC.

This clone was observed a single time. The rearrangement links TRBV13 to TRBJ1-2; D is unresolved. Germline V lookup: CDR1 PRHDT, CDR2 FYEKMQ (reference sequence). The CDR3 extends over 13 amino acids. The V end was cut by 0 bases, the J end by 4 bases, with 6 bases between. Here the CDR3 DNA reads TGTGCCAGCAGCTTAGGTCAGATCTATGGCTACACCTTC. It encodes CASSLGQIYGYTF.

J is TRBJ2-2 and V is TRBV5-4; D is unresolved. CDR3 length equals 13 residues. The germline CDR1 and CDR2 sequences are SGHNT and YYREEE (reference sequence). With 4 bases removed from V and 4 bases from J, the gap between germline ends came to 8 bases. The CDR3 bases are TGTGCCAGCAGCCCGGAGAGCACCGGGGAGCTGTTTTTT. Protein product: CASSPESTGELFF.

The chain recombines TRBV12-3 or TRBV12-4 with TRBJ1-4; 7 positions agree with TRBD1. Trimming removed 3 bases from V and 11 bases from J; junction bases left unmatched: 3. The CDR3 consists of 12 residues. The CDR3 sequence is CASSFGTDKLFF. The CDR3 nucleotides read TGTGCCAGCAGTTTCGGGACAGACAAACTGTTTTTT.

V and J are TRBV6-5 and TRBJ2-7; D is unresolved. CDR3 length equals 13 residues. Germline V lookup: CDR1 MNHEY, CDR2 SVGAGI. Trimming pared 8 bases from V and 2 bases from J, leaving 13 bases between. Here the CDR3 DNA reads TGTGCCAGCGGGCCTAACGGCGCCTACGAGCAGTACTTC. Translating it yields CASGPNGAYEQYF.

V is TRBV11-2 and J is TRBJ2-2; 11 bases are a match to TRBD2. The CDR3 length is 17 residues. Trimming cost V 4 bases and J 7 bases; bases outside gene matches: 11. Germline V CDR1 and CDR2: SGHAT, FQNNGV. The CDR3 protein is CASSSTNSGGAVGELFF. The CDR3 region has the DNA TGTGCCAGCAGCTCCACTAATAGCGGGGGGGCGGTCGGGGAGCTGTTTTTT.

This clone is a singleton in its sample. The genes are TRBV18 and TRBJ1-5; the D is unclear. Trimming removed 2 bases from V and 5 bases from J, with 7 bases in between. The CDR3 extends over 13 amino acids. Germline CDR1 KGHSH, CDR2 LQKENI. The CDR3 protein is CASSPTEDQPQHF. In DNA form, the CDR3 reads TGTGCCAGCTCACCAACGGAGGATCAGCCCCAGCATTTT.

The chain carries TRBV10-3 and TRBJ2-1, with D perhaps TRBD1 (5 bases). Trimming shortened V by 8 bases and J by 5 bases, and 13 bases separated the two germline ends. The length of the CDR3 is 13 residues. Germline V CDR1 and CDR2: ENHRY, SYGVKD. The CDR3 DNA is TGTGCCATCGGACCAGGGCACAACAATGAGCAGTTCTTC. Protein sequence: CAIGPGHNNEQFF.

This chain links TRBV7-9 with TRBJ2-7; tentatively, D is TRBD1 (7 bases). The V gene's germline CDR1 is SEHNR and CDR2 FQNEAQ (reference sequence). V lost 2 bases, J lost 5 bases, and 13 bases lay in between. This CDR3 contains 14 residues. The CDR3 is CASSLRGTDDEQYF. The CDR3 DNA reads as TGTGCCAGCAGCTTACGCGGGACAGACGACGAGCAGTACTTC.

This clone was seen just once. The chain combines TRBV6-6 with TRBJ2-5; 10 bases agree with TRBD1. Per germline, CDR1 MNHNY and CDR2 SVGAGI (reference sequence). The CDR3 sequence is 13 residues long. Trimming took 7 bases from V and 4 from J; bases not matched to a gene: 3. CDR3 region: CASTGQGLETQYF. Here the CDR3 DNA reads TGTGCCAGCACGGGACAGGGGCTAGAGACCCAGTACTTC.

In regard to this clone: Distinct nucleotide sequences in the sample also encode this CDR3. The CDR3 DNA is TGTGCCAGCAGTGTTGGCGGGGGACCCTACAATGAGCAGTTCTTC. Translating it yields CASSVGGGPYNEQFF. V usage is TRBV2 and J usage is TRBJ2-1; 7 positions agree with TRBD2. Germline V CDR1 and CDR2: SNHLY, FYNNEI. With 4 bases clipped from V and 2 bases from J, the junction kept 5 bases outside the gene matches. CDR3 length: 15 residues.

V gene TRBV9 combines with J gene TRBJ1-4; 8 nucleotides line up with TRBD1. CDR1 is SGDLS, CDR2 YYNGEE, per germline. The CDR3 runs 14 residues. The V gene end was trimmed by 3 bases and the J gene end by 7 bases; junction bases not matched to a gene: 5. This CDR3 is CASSEDRGPEKLFF. Here the CDR3 DNA reads TGTGCCAGCAGCGAAGACAGGGGACCTGAAAAACTGTTTTTT.

The chain employs TRBV10-3 and TRBJ2-2, with TRBD2 matching over 7 bases. V dropped 10 bases and J dropped 1; count of bases not matched to a gene: 9. The germline V gene encodes CDR1 ENHRY and CDR2 SYGVKD. The CDR3 runs to 15 residues. The CDR3 DNA reads as TGTGCCACAACCAGGGCGGGAGAGAACACCGGGGAGCTGTTTTTT. Its protein product is CATTRAGENTGELFF.